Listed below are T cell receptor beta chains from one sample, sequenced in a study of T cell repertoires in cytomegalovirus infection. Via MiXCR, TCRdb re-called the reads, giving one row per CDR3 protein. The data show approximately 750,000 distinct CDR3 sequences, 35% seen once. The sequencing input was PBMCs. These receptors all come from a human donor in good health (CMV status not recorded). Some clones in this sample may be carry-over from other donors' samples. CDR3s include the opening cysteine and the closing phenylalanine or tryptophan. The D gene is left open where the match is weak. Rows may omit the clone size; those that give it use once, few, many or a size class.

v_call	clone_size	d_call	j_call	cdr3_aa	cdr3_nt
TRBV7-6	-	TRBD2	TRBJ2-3	CASSVTGDYKATQYF	TGTGCCAGCAGCGTGACGGGGGACTACAAAGCTACGCAGTATTTT
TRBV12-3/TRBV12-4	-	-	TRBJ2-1	CASRRSGDNSYNEQFF	TGTGCCAGCAGGCGGTCAGGGGACAACTCCTACAATGAGCAGTTCTTC
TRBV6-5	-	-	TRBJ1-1	CASRPPLITNTEAFF	TGTGCCAGCAGACCACCACTGATTACGAACACTGAAGCTTTCTTT
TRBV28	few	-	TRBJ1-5	CASSSTSLGNQPQHF	TGTGCCAGCAGTTCCACGAGTCTCGGCAATCAGCCCCAGCATTTT
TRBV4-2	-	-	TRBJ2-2	CASSQDTRAGELFF	TGTGCCAGCAGCCAAGATACCCGGGCCGGGGAGCTGTTTTTT
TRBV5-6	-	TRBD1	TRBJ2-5	CASSWSGTAQETQYF	TGTGCCAGCAGCTGGTCAGGGACAGCTCAAGAGACCCAGTACTTC
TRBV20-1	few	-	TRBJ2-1	CSASPLFERGNGEQFF	TGCAGTGCTAGCCCTCTTTTTGAGAGGGGGAACGGTGAGCAGTTCTTC
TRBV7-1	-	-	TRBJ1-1	CASSGEGGGPNTEAFF	TGTGCCAGCAGCGGAGAGGGCGGGGGTCCGAACACTGAAGCTTTCTTT
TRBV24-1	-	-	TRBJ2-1	CATSDLQTSGVTPNEQFF	TGTGCCACCAGTGATTTGCAAACCTCGGGGGTTACGCCCAATGAGCAGTTCTTC
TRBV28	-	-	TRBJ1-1	CASSLLNEESNTEAFF	TGTGCCAGCAGTTTATTAAACGAGGAATCGAACACTGAAGCTTTCTTT
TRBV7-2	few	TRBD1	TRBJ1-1	CASSKQGAGEAFF	TGTGCCAGCAGCAAACAGGGGGCGGGCGAAGCTTTCTTT
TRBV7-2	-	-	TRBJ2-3	CASSKSGIHTDTQYF	TGTGCCAGCAGCAAATCCGGGATCCACACAGATACGCAGTATTTT
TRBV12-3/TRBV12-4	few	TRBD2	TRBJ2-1	CASRDGRDYSNEQFF	TGTGCCAGCAGAGACGGCCGGGACTATTCCAATGAGCAGTTCTTC
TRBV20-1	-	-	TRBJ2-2	CSARSNTGELFF	TGCAGTGCTAGATCTAACACCGGGGAGCTGTTTTTT
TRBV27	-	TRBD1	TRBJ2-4	CASSPKLPGQGGNIQYF	TGTGCCAGCAGTCCAAAACTGCCGGGACAGGGGGGAAACATTCAGTACTTC
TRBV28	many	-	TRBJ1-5	CASVIGGSLNNQPQHF	TGTGCCAGCGTAATCGGGGGATCCCTAAACAATCAGCCCCAGCATTTT
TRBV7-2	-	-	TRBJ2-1	CASSPGTHYNEQFF	TGTGCCAGCAGTCCCGGGACACACTACAATGAGCAGTTCTTC
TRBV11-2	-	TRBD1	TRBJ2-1	CACSTGQAFYLNEQFF	TGTGCCTGCAGCACAGGACAGGCGTTCTACCTCAATGAGCAGTTCTTC
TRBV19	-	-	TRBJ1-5	CASSIIMINNNQPQHF	TGTGCCAGTAGTATAATAATGATAAACAATAATCAGCCCCAGCATTTT
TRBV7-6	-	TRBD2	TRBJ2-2	CASSFPAGGITGELFF	TGTGCCAGCAGCTTCCCAGCGGGGGGAATTACCGGGGAGCTGTTTTTT
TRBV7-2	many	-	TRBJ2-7	CASSSGPGLSYEQYF	TGTGCCAGCAGCTCCGGGCCGGGCCTCTCCTACGAGCAGTACTTC
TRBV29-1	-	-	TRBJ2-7	CSVEAGGASQYF	TGCAGCGTTGAAGCCGGAGGCGCGTCGCAGTACTTC
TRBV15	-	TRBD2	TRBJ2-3	CATSRDPPSLAASTDTQYF	TGTGCCACCAGCAGAGATCCCCCTTCACTAGCGGCTAGCACAGATACGCAGTATTTT
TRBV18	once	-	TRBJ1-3	CASSEPGATGNTIYF	TGTGCCAGCTCCGAGCCAGGGGCGACCGGGAACACCATATATTTT
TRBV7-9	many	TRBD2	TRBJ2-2	CASSLGFGSGGTPTGELFF	TGTGCCAGCAGCTTAGGCTTCGGTAGCGGGGGTACTCCCACCGGGGAGCTGTTTTTT
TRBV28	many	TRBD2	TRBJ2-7	CASSLGRDYEQYF	TGTGCCAGCAGCTTAGGGAGGGACTACGAGCAGTACTTC
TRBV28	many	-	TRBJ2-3	CASSLYTDTQYF	TGTGCCAGCAGTTTGTACACAGATACGCAGTATTTT
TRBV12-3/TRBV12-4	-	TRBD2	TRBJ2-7	CASSLAAGAFEQYF	TGTGCCAGCAGTTTAGCAGCGGGAGCTTTCGAGCAGTACTTC
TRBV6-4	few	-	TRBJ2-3	CASSDSGRATDTQYF	TGTGCCAGCAGTGACAGCGGCAGGGCGACAGATACGCAGTATTTT
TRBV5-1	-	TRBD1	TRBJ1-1	CASSHGQGNTEAFF	TGCGCCAGCAGCCATGGACAGGGCAACACTGAAGCTTTCTTT
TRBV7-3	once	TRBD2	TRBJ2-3	CASSLKPGLAGGPSHPRTDTKYF	TGTGCCAGCAGCTTGAAGCCGGGACTAGCGGGGGGCCCTTCTCATCCTCGCACAGATACGAAGTATTTT
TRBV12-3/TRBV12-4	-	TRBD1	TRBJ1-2	CASSPLGQGTWDGYTF	TGTGCCAGCAGTCCTTTGGGACAGGGCACTTGGGATGGCTACACCTTC
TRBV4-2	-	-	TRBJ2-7	CASSQAPRGYEQYF	TGTGCCAGCAGCCAAGCACCGCGGGGCTACGAGCAGTACTTC
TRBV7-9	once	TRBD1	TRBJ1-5	CASSFGGTENQPQHF	TGTGCCAGCAGCTTTGGGGGGACAGAGAATCAGCCCCAGCATTTT
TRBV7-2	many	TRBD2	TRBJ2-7	CASSRTSGASYEQYF	TGTGCCAGCAGCCGTACTAGCGGGGCCTCCTACGAGCAGTACTTC
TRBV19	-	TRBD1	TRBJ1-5	CASSPGQLLGPQHF	TGTGCCAGTAGTCCGGGACAGCTCTTAGGGCCCCAGCATTTT
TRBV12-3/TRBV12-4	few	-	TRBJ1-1	CASSPSRSSAEAFF	TGTGCCAGCAGCCCTTCTAGGTCGTCGGCTGAAGCTTTCTTT
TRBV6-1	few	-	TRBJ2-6	CASSEIWGGSSSGANVLTF	TGTGCCAGCAGTGAAATATGGGGGGGCAGCTCCTCTGGGGCCAACGTCCTGACTTTC
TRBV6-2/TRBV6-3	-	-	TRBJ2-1	CASSSGGSGFSYEQLF	TGTGCCAGCAGTTCTGGCGGGTCGGGGTTCTCGTATGAGCAGTTATTC
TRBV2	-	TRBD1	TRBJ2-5	CASSEARTGGLETQYF	TGTGCCAGCAGTGAAGCTAGGACAGGGGGCTTAGAGACCCAGTACTTC
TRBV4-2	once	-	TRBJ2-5	CASSQGEGTGLETQYF	TGTGCCAGCAGCCAAGGAGAGGGCACGGGGTTAGAGACCCAGTACTTC
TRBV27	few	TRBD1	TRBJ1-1	CASTFWGTGGALTQAFF	TGTGCCAGCACCTTCTGGGGGACAGGGGGCGCTTTGACTCAAGCTTTCTTT
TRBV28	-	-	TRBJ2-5	CASSPMGAETQYF	TGTGCCAGCAGTCCAATGGGGGCGGAGACCCAGTACTTC
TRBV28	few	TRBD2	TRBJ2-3	CASRIRASGVTDTQYF	TGTGCCAGCAGAATTAGGGCTAGCGGGGTCACAGATACGCAGTATTTT
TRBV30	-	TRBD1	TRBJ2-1	CAWSVLSPGQGAYNEQFF	TGTGCCTGGAGCGTGCTCTCTCCGGGACAGGGGGCTTACAATGAGCAGTTCTTC